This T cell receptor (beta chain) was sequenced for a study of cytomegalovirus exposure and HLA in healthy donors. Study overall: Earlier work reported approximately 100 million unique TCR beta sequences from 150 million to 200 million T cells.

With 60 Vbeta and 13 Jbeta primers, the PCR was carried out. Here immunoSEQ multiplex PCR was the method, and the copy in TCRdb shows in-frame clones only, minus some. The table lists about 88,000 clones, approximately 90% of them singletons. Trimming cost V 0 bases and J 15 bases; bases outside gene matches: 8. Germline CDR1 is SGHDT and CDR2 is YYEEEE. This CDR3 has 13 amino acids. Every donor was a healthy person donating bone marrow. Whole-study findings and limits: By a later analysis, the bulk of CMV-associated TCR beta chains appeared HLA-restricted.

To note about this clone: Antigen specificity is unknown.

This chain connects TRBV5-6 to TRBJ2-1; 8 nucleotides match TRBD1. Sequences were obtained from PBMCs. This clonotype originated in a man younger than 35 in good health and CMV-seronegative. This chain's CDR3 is CASSLARGQGSFF. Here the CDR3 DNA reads TGTGCCAGCAGCTTGGCGAGAGGACAGGGTTCGTTCTTC.